This T cell receptor (beta chain) was sequenced in a study of CD8+CD57+ T cells in acquired aplastic anemia. Study-wide results and limits: Around 29 CD8+ CDR3 sequences were shared between patients and controls.

V dropped 8 bases and J dropped 7; count of bases not matched to a gene: 11. CDR3 length equals 15 residues. Germline assignment: CDR1 MRHNA and CDR2 SNTAGT. It was genomic DNA that served as the template for profiling TCR beta VDJ and CDR3. TCRdb analysed the reads with MiXCR anew, one entry per CDR3 protein. The sample records over 150,000 distinct CDR3 sequences, roughly three fifths being singletons. On this clonotype itself: Its target is not known.

Patients included in sequencing had previously demonstrated CD8+CD57+ cell expansion by flow cytometry. This TCR came from a human donor with aplastic anemia. The sequencing input was sorted CD4+, CD8+, or CD8+CD57+ T cells (not recorded which) from PBMCs. This chain connects TRBV6-4 to TRBJ2-1, with 10 bases fitting TRBD2. DNA for the CDR3: TGTGCCAGCTCGAACGCCAGCGGGGGGGCAAATGAGCAGTTCTTC. Amino acids: CASSNASGGANEQFF.